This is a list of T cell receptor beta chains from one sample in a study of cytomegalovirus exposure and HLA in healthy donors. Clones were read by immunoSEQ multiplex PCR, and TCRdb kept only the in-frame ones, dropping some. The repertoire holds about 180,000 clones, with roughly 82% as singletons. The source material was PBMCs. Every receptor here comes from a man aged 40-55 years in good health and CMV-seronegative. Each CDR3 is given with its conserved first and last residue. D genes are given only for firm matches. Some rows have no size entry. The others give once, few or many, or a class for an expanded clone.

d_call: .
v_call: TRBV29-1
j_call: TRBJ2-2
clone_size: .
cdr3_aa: CSVDKGPAGELFF
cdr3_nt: TGCAGCGTTGATAAGGGGCCCGCCGGGGAGCTGTTTTTT

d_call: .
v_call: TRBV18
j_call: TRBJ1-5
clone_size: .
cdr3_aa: CASSPLGQKNQPQHF
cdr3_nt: TGTGCCAGCTCACCCCTAGGACAGAAAAATCAGCCCCAGCATTTT

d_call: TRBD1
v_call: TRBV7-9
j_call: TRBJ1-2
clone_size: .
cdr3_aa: CASSFTGGVSGYTF
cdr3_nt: TGTGCCAGCAGCTTTACAGGGGGGGTCTCTGGCTACACCTTC

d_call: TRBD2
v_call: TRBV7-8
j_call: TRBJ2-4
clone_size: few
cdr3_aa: CASSLVLAGGPSQYF
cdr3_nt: TGTGCCAGCAGCTTAGTCTTAGCGGGGGGGCCTTCTCAATACTTC

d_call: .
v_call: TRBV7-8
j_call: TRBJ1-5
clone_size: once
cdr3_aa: CASSFGGNQPQHF
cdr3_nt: TGTGCCAGCAGCTTCGGGGGTAATCAGCCCCAGCATTTT

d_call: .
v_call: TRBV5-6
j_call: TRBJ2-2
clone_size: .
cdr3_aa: CASSFRSYSNTGELFF
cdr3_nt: TGTGCCAGCAGCTTCCGCTCATACTCGAACACCGGGGAGCTGTTTTTT

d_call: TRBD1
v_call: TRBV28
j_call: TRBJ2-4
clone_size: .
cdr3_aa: CASSLTGTGKDIQYF
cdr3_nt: TGTGCCAGCAGTTTAACCGGGACAGGGAAGGACATTCAGTACTTC

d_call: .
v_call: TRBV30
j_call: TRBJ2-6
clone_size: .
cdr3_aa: CAWSVQGGASGANVLTF
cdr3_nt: TGTGCCTGGAGTGTACAAGGGGGGGCCTCTGGGGCCAACGTCCTGACTTTC

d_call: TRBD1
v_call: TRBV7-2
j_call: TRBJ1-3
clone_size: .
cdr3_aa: CASSLMGQGGNTIYF
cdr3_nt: TGTGCCAGCAGCTTAATGGGACAGGGCGGAAACACCATATATTTT

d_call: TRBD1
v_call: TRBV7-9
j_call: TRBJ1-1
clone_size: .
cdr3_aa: CASSFYQGAGGTEAFF
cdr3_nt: TGTGCCAGCAGCTTCTATCAGGGGGCCGGGGGCACTGAAGCTTTCTTT

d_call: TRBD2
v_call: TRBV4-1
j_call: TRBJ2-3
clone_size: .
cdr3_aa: CASSHFSGRGADTQYF
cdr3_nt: TGCGCCAGCAGCCATTTTAGCGGGAGAGGCGCAGATACGCAGTATTTT

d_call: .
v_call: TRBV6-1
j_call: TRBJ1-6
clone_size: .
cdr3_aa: CASRGAGRGPLHF
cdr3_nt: TGTGCCAGCAGGGGGGCAGGGCGGGGGCCCCTCCACTTT

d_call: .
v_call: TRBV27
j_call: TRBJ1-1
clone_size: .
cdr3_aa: CASEKGRGTEAFF
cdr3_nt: TGTGCCAGCGAAAAGGGCAGGGGCACTGAAGCTTTCTTT

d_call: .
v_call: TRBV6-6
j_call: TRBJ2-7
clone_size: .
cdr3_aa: CASSYSTGYEQYF
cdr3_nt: TGTGCCAGCAGTTACTCCACAGGCTACGAGCAGTACTTC

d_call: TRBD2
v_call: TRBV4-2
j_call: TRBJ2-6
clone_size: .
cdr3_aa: CASSLAASAGGPTNVLTF
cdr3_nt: TGTGCCAGCAGCCTCGCCGCCTCGGCGGGGGGGCCGACCAACGTCCTGACTTTC

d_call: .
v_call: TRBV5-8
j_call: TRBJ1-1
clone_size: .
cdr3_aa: CASSTRQVMNTEAFF
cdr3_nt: TGTGCCAGCAGCACCCGACAGGTAATGAACACTGAAGCTTTCTTT

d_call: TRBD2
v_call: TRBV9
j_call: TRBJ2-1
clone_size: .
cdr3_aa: CASSVGTSGGNEQFF
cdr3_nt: TGTGCCAGCAGCGTTGGGACTAGCGGGGGCAATGAGCAGTTCTTC

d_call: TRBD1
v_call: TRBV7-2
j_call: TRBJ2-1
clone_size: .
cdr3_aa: CASSLRGGQGSSYNEQFF
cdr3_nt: TGTGCCAGCAGCCTAAGGGGGGGACAGGGGAGCTCCTACAATGAGCAGTTCTTC

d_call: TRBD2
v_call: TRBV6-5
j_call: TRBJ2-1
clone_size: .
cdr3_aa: CASSEWTGGWVF
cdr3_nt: TGTGCCAGCAGTGAATGGACGGGAGGGTGGGTCTTC

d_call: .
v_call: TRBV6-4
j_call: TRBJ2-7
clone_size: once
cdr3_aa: CASSKEPSGGPYEQYF
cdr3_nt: TGTGCCAGCAGTAAAGAACCGTCAGGGGGGCCCTACGAGCAGTACTTC

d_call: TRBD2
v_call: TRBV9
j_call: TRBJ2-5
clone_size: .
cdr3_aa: CASSPRQRGETQYF
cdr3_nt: TGTGCCAGCAGCCCCCGACAGCGGGGGGAGACCCAGTACTTC

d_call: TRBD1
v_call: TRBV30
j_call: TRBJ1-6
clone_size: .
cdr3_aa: CAWRLAGTGNSPLHF
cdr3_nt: TGTGCCTGGAGACTGGCGGGGACAGGGAATTCACCCCTCCACTTT

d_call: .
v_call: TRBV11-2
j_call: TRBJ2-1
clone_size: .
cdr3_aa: CASSLQPVEAFNEQFF
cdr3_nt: TGTGCCAGCAGCTTACAACCCGTTGAGGCGTTCAATGAGCAGTTCTTC

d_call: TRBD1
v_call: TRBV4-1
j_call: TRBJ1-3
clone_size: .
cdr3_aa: CASSLRDRGAGNTIYF
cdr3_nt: TGCGCCAGCAGCCTGAGAGACAGGGGCGCTGGAAACACCATATATTTT

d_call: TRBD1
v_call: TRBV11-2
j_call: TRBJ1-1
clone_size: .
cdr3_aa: CASSLERSTGVGEAFF
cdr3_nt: TGTGCCAGCAGCTTAGAACGTTCGACAGGGGTCGGGGAAGCTTTCTTT

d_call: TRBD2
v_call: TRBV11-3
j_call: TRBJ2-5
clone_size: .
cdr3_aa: CASSQTGTSGGAGQETQYF
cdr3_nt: TGTGCCAGCAGTCAGACCGGGACTAGCGGGGGGGCCGGCCAAGAGACCCAGTACTTC

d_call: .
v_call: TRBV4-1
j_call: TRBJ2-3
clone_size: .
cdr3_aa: CASSQDDAGADTQYF
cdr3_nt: TGCGCCAGCAGCCAAGATGACGCGGGGGCGGATACGCAGTATTTT

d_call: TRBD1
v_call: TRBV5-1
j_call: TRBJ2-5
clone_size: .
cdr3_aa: CASSSPPGGPQETQYF
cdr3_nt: TGCGCCAGCAGCTCGCCCCCAGGGGGTCCCCAAGAGACCCAGTACTTC

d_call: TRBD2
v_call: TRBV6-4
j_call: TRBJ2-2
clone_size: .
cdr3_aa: CASSDSPLSGRFTGELFF
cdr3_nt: TGTGCCAGCAGTGACTCCCCCCTTAGCGGGAGGTTCACCGGGGAGCTGTTTTTT

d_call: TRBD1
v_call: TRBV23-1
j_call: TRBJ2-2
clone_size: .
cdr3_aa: CASSRDRVGTGELFF
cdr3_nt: TGCGCCAGCAGCCGGGACAGGGTAGGGACCGGGGAGCTGTTTTTT

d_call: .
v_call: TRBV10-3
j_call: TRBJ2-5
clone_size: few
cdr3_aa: CAISVEGARETQYF
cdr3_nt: TGTGCCATCAGTGTGGAGGGGGCGAGGGAGACCCAGTACTTC

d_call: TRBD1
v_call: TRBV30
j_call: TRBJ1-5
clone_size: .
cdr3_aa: CAWSSQGEYQPQHF
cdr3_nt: TGTGCCTGGAGTTCCCAGGGGGAATATCAGCCCCAGCATTTT

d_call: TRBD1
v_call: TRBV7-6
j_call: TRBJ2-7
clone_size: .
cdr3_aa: CASSSGQGSLHEQYF
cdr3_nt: TGTGCCAGCAGCTCGGGACAGGGATCTCTCCACGAGCAGTACTTC

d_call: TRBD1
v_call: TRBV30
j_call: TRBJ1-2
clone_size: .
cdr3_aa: CARGQGGSYGYTF
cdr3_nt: TGTGCTCGGGGACAGGGGGGGTCCTATGGCTACACCTTC

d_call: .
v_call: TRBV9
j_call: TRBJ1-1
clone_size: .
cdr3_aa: CASSVIPSPEAFF
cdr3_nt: TGTGCCAGCAGCGTCATACCGAGCCCTGAAGCTTTCTTT

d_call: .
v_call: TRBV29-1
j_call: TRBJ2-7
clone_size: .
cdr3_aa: CSTRDKSYEQYF
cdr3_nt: TGCAGCACCAGGGACAAATCCTACGAGCAGTACTTC

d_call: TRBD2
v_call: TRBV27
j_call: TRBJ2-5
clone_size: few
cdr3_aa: CASSFERGGQETQYF
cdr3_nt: TGTGCCAGCAGTTTCGAGCGGGGGGGCCAAGAGACCCAGTACTTC

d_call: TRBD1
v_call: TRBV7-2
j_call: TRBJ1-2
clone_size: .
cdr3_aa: CASSLQTQGVPYGYTF
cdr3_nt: TGTGCCAGCAGCTTACAAACACAGGGGGTACCCTATGGCTACACCTTC

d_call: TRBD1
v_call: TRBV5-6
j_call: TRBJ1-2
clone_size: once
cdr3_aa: CASSSLMTGMVYGYTF
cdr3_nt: TGTGCCAGCAGCAGTCTCATGACAGGGATGGTCTATGGCTACACCTTC

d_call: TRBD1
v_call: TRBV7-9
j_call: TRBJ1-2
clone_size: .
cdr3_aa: CASSSQGVDGYTF
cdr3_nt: TGTGCCAGCAGCTCCCAGGGGGTGGATGGCTACACCTTC

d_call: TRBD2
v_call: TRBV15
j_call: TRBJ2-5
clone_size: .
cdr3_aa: CATSSRLAGPQETQYF
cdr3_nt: TGTGCCACCAGCAGCAGACTAGCGGGGCCCCAAGAGACCCAGTACTTC

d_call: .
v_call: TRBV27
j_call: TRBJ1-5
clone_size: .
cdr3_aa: CASSPPGGNQPQHF
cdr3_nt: TGTGCCAGCAGTCCCCCCGGGGGGAATCAGCCCCAGCATTTT

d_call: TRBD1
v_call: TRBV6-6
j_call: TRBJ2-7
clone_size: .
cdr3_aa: CASSSTGPHQYF
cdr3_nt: TGTGCCAGCAGTTCGACAGGGCCCCACCAGTACTTC

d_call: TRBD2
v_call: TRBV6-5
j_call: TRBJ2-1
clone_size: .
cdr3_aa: CASTPAGGTHNEQFF
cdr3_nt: TGTGCCAGCACTCCAGCGGGAGGAACCCACAATGAGCAGTTCTTC

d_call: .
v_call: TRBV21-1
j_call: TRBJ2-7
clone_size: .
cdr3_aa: CASSESSYEQYF
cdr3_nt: TGTGCCAGCAGCGAGAGCTCCTACGAGCAGTACTTC

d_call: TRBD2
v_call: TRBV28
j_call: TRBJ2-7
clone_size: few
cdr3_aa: CASSRESGRTYEQYF
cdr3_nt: TGTGCCAGCAGTAGGGAGAGCGGGAGGACGTACGAGCAGTACTTC

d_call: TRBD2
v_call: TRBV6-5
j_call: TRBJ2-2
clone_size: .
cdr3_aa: CASSYGTSGGGELFF
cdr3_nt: TGTGCCAGCAGTTACGGGACTAGCGGGGGCGGGGAGCTGTTTTTT

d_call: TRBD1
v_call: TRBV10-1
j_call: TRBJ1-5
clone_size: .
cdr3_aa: CASSPTGTGGGQPQHF
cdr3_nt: TGCGCCAGCAGTCCCACCGGGACAGGGGGGGGTCAGCCCCAGCATTTT

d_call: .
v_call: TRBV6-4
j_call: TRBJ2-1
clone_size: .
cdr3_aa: CASSDFRLARQFF
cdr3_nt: TGTGCCAGCAGTGACTTTAGACTGGCCCGGCAGTTCTTC

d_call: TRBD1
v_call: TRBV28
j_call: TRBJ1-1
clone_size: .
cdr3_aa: CASRTGKAFF
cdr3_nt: TGTGCCAGCCGGACAGGGAAGGCTTTCTTT

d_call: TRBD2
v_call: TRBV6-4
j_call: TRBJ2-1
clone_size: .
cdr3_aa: CASSVGAGGGNEQFF
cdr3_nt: TGTGCCAGCAGTGTGGGAGCGGGAGGAGGGAATGAGCAGTTCTTC

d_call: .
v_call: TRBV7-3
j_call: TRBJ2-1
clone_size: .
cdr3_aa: CASSSSPGWEQFF
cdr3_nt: TGTGCCAGCAGCTCATCGCCGGGGTGGGAGCAGTTCTTC

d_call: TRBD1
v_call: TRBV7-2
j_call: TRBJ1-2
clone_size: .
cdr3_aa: CASSLGSQGAYGYTF
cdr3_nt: TGTGCCAGCAGCTTAGGGAGCCAGGGGGCCTATGGCTACACCTTC

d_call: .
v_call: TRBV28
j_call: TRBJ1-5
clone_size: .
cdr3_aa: CASSLWGSGAQPQHF
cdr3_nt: TGTGCCAGCAGTTTATGGGGATCAGGGGCGCAGCCCCAGCATTTT